Below are 8 T cell receptor beta chains sequenced from a single sample in a study of cytotoxic CD8 clonotypes in ibrutinib-treated CLL. Clones were sequenced by immunoSEQ multiplex PCR, and TCRdb holds only the in-frame ones, with some missing. The sample includes about 300,000 clones, around 69% of them seen just once. The sequencing here drew on PBMCs, taken at disease progression, from a patient treated with ibrutinib. These receptors were collected from a human donor with chronic lymphocytic leukemia.

The rearrangement joins TRBV28 to TRBJ1-5, with a tentative D call TRBD1 (6 bases). Germline V CDR1 and CDR2: MDHEN, SYDVKM. The CDR3 is made up of 15 amino acids. Trimming removed 6 bases at V and 4 bases at J, with 16 bases between. The CDR3 loop is CASSPVQGANQPQHF. Written as DNA, the CDR3 is TGTGCCAGCAGCCCAGTACAGGGAGCAAATCAGCCCCAGCATTTT. The full variable domain, its missing parts supplied by reference TRBV28 and TRBJ1-5, is DVKVTQSSRYLVKRTGEKVFLECVQDMDHENMFWYRQDPGLGLRLIYFSYDVKMKEKGDIPEGYSVSREKKERFSLILESASTNQTSMYLCASSPVQGANQPQHFGDGTRLSIL.

The chain couples TRBV5-1 to TRBJ2-3; D is possibly TRBD1 or TRBD2 (5 bases each). The CDR3 length is 15 residues. Germline V lookup: CDR1 SGHRS, CDR2 YFSETQ. The ends were cut back, 3 bases at V and 1 base at J, with 12 bases in the middle. CDR3 in amino acids: CASSSRDGGTDTQYF. In DNA, the CDR3 is TGCGCCAGCAGCTCCCGGGACGGTGGCACAGATACGCAGTATTTT.

This chain uses TRBV18 with TRBJ2-7; TRBD1 aligns across 11 bases. The CDR3 consists of 16 residues. J was trimmed by 6 bases and V by 2 bases; bases with no gene match: 9. CDR1 is KGHSH, CDR2 LQKENI, per germline. The CDR3 loop reads CASSPRLGQGALEQYF. The DNA for the CDR3 is TGTGCCAGCTCACCAAGGCTTGGACAGGGGGCGCTCGAGCAGTACTTC.

This clone was seen more than once but under ten times. The chain combines TRBV5-4 with TRBJ1-2; the D is unclear. Per the germline V gene, CDR1 is SGHNT and CDR2 is YYREEE (reference sequence). The length of the CDR3 is 12 residues. Between the trimmed V and J ends, which lost 4 bases and 4 bases, there was a span of 8 bases. The CDR3 region is CASSLNSYGYTF. The DNA for the CDR3 is TGTGCCAGCAGCCTCAACAGCTATGGCTACACCTTC. The variable domain in full, completed from reference TRBV5-4 and TRBJ1-2, reads ETGVTQSPTHLIKTRGQQVTLRCSSQSGHNTVSWYQQALGQGPQFIFQYYREEENGRGNFPPRFSGLQFPNYSSELNVNALELDDSALYLCASSLNSYGYTFGSGTRLTVV.

The V and J genes are TRBV18 and TRBJ1-3; TRBD1 matches at 8 bases. V was pared by 2 bases and J by 7 bases, with 10 bases of the junction left unmatched. The germline V gene has CDR1 KGHSH and CDR2 LQKENI. The CDR3 runs to 16 residues. The CDR3 nucleotides are TGTGCCAGCTCACCAATCGGGACAGGAGTTTCGAACACCATATATTTT. Translation gives CASSPIGTGVSNTIYF.

The chain joins TRBV5-1 to TRBJ1-1; D may be TRBD1 (5 bases). V lost 7 bases and J lost 0, with 13 bases in between. Looked up from germline, CDR1 is SGHRS and CDR2 is YFSETQ. The CDR3 is made up of 14 amino acids. The DNA for the CDR3 is TGCGCCAGCCGCCAGACAGACATGAACACTGAAGCTTTCTTT. This translates into CASRQTDMNTEAFF.

The V and J genes are TRBV27 and TRBJ1-2; no firm D call. Germline CDR1 reads MNHEY; CDR2 reads SMNVEV (reference sequence). Trimming took 5 bases from V and 8 from J, leaving 24 bases between them. The CDR3 has 16 residues. CDR3 DNA: TGTGCCAGCAGTGACTCCGCGGGGAAGGGTATAAGAGGCTACACCTTC. It specifies CASSDSAGKGIRGYTF.

This clone was recorded once. V gene TRBV7-9 combines with J gene TRBJ1-1, with unresolved D. Germline V CDR1 and CDR2: SEHNR, FQNEAQ (reference sequence). The length of the CDR3 is 10 residues. V was trimmed by 5 bases and J by 8 bases, leaving 6 bases between them. The CDR3 reads CASSVGEAFF. The CDR3 DNA reads TGTGCCAGCAGCGTAGGAGAAGCTTTCTTT.